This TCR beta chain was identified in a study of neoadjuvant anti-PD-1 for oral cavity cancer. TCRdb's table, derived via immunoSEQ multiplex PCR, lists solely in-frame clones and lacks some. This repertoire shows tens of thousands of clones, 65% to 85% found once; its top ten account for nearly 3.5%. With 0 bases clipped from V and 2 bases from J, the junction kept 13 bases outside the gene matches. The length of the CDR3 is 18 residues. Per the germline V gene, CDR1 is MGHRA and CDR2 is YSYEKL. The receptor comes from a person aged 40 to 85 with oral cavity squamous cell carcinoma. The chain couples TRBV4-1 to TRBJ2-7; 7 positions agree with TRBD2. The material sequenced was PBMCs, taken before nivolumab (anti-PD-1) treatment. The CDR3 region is CASSQEGGRAGAAYEQYF. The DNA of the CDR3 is TGCGCCAGCAGCCAAGAGGGTGGAAGGGCGGGAGCGGCCTACGAGCAGTACTTC.